This is a list of T cell receptor beta chains from one sample in a study of T cells in Graves' hyperthyroidism and ophthalmopathy. In TCRdb, the multiplex PCR reads were re-called with MiXCR into one record per CDR3 protein. The table has roughly 720,000 distinct CDR3 sequences, about 18% seen once. Material for sequencing was blood. These receptors all come from a middle-aged man with Graves' hyperthyroidism. Each CDR3 is given without its conserved first and last residue. Each record gives: clone size, J gene, V gene, CDR3 length, CDR3 protein. Clone size is stated in some rows and not others, as once, few, many or a class when expanded.

many,TRBJ2-6,TRBV12-3/TRBV12-4,14,ASSLIPADKANVLT
many,TRBJ1-1,TRBV3-1,12,ASSRDTLNTEAF
many,TRBJ1-2,TRBV2,11,ASSPDGNYGYT
-,TRBJ1-1,TRBV6-1,13,ASRGPGQRNTEAF
few,TRBJ2-7,TRBV4-1,13,ASSQDFPGFYEQY
many,TRBJ2-1,TRBV5-1,13,ASSLDPVSYNEQF
-,TRBJ2-5,TRBV5-1,11,ASREGRIETQY
-,TRBJ1-4,TRBV5-6,13,ASSQQGDGGEKLF
-,TRBJ1-1,TRBV30,10,AWTPLRTEAF
few,TRBJ2-6,TRBV6-5,13,ASSWDSSGANVLT
-,TRBJ2-7,TRBV11-2,12,ASKEREGMREQY
many,TRBJ2-1,TRBV19,13,ASIPASGSYNEQF
-,TRBJ1-5,TRBV19,12,ASTLDRDNQPQH
-,TRBJ1-5,TRBV28,10,ASSVVNRPQH
many,TRBJ1-2,TRBV12-3/TRBV12-4,11,ASSSQGDYGYT
few,TRBJ2-7,TRBV7-2,12,ASSFSLAGYEQY
few,TRBJ1-5,TRBV30,13,AWSGGTGGLQPQH
many,TRBJ1-6,TRBV5-1,14,ASSLEGGRSDSPLH
many,TRBJ2-7,TRBV24-1,13,ATSDPRVSSYEQY
few,TRBJ2-7,TRBV28,20,ASSPGPEPGLAGDHLSYEQY
many,TRBJ2-5,TRBV19,11,ASSKQYQETQY
-,TRBJ2-1,TRBV5-5,15,ASSLSIGTSGNHEQF
few,TRBJ2-7,TRBV7-8,10,ASTPGDYEQY
many,TRBJ2-7,TRBV7-9,9,ASDEGSEQY
many,TRBJ1-5,TRBV2,16,ASSQNRGPHYSNQPQH
many,TRBJ2-2,TRBV10-3,11,AALAGPTGELF
few,TRBJ1-2,TRBV28,13,ASRRGELGSYGYT
many,TRBJ2-2,TRBV19,16,ASSTDPRTGGKVGELF
few,TRBJ2-5,TRBV7-2,12,AGSVSGAQETQY
-,TRBJ2-6,TRBV24-1,13,ATGGVKSGANVLT
-,TRBJ2-7,TRBV6-1,13,ASRPGGASSYEQY